This T cell receptor beta chain was obtained from a study of early T cells in non-severe SARS-CoV-2 infection. Trimming removed 3 bases from V and 1 base from J, with 7 bases in between. This CDR3 has 13 residues. From germline, CDR1 is SGHDN and CDR2 FVKESK. This clonotype was counted ten times or more. TCRdb reprocessed the 5' RACE reads via MiXCR and lists one record per CDR3 protein. Here the sample spans roughly 46,000 distinct CDR3 sequences, roughly 7.1% being singletons. This TCR derives from an adult who was a healthcare worker with PCR-confirmed SARS-CoV-2 infection or an uninfected control (not recorded which). The rearrangement links TRBV14 to TRBJ2-7; D uncertain. Sample: whole blood. The CDR3, as DNA: TGTGCCAGCAGCCATCTGCAGTCCTACGAGCAGTACTTC. Its translation: CASSHLQSYEQYF.